This TCR beta chain was sequenced for a study of blood T cells in healthy people across ages. Study findings and constraints: Long-lived donors had more naive CD4+ cells and higher diversity than aged donors. A roughly linear fall in TCR beta diversity per million T cells was seen with increasing age.

As to this clonotype: Antigen: not known.

Sample-barcoded 5' priming and a J-beta primer mix drove a second PCR of about 6 to 12 cycles. Every cDNA molecule carried a tag from a template-switch adaptor bearing 12 random nucleotides. Every sample gave at least 3 million paired-end reads containing CDR3. TCRdb reprocessed the 5' RACE reads via MiXCR and lists one record per CDR3 protein. The repertoire has about 1 million distinct CDR3 sequences, 35% to 50% of them found once; the top ten carry 18%. The CDR3 consists of 11 residues. Germline V CDR1 and CDR2: MGHRA, YSYEKL. The rearrangement uses TRBV4-1 and TRBJ2-5; no definite D call. The J call may be mistaken, given a closer DNA end match to TRBJ2-7. What was sequenced was blood. This sequence was found in a woman aged 55-70 years in good health. The DNA for the CDR3 is TGCTACCCGTCCCAATTCTACGAGCAGTACTTC. Protein: CYPSQFYEQYF.